The next 6 T cell receptor beta chains were all read from a single sample in a study of neurological immune-mediated disorders. TCRdb reanalysed the 5' RACE reads using MiXCR and keeps one entry per CDR3 protein. The sample contains about 37,000 distinct CDR3 sequences, around 10% of which appear only once. Sequenced input: CD4+ T cells from blood. These receptors came from a woman in her twenties or thirties with HTLV-1-associated myelopathy (HAM/TSP).

This clonotype was counted ten times or more. This sequence joins TRBV10-3 and TRBJ2-3; D is ambiguous. The CDR3 extends over 13 amino acids. Germline loops: CDR1 ENHRY, CDR2 SYGVKD. V lost 6 bases and J lost 6, with 13 bases in between. The CDR3 protein is CAISTINLDTQYF. CDR3 nucleotide sequence: TGTGCCATCAGCACGATTAATCTTGATACGCAGTATTTT.

This clonotype is labeled medium-sized. This chain uses TRBV20-1 with TRBJ1-5; tentative D call: TRBD1 (6 bases). CDR3 size: 16 residues. Between the trimmed V and J ends, which lost 3 bases and 3 bases, there was a span of 18 bases. From germline, CDR1 is DFQATT and CDR2 SNEGSKA (reference sequence). CDR3 coding DNA: TGCAGTGCTAGTTTAGGGACGAGGGGGATCAATCAGCCCCAGCATTTT. It codes for CSASLGTRGINQPQHF.

This clonotype was seen ten or more times. The chain has TRBV7-9 and TRBJ1-3, with D hard to call. V lost 5 bases and J 0 bases, leaving 8 bases between the germline ends. This CDR3 is 14 amino acids long. From germline, CDR1 is SEHNR and CDR2 FQNEAQ (reference sequence). The CDR3 sequence: CASSQKVSGNTIYF. The CDR3 DNA sequence: TGTGCCAGCAGCCAAAAAGTCTCTGGAAACACCATATATTTT.

This clonotype was seen many times. The chain combines TRBV5-6 with TRBJ2-3; D ambiguous. V was clipped by 4 bases and J by 11 bases, with 11 bases between them. CDR3 length: 11 residues. CDR1 is SGHDT and CDR2 is YYEEEE in the germline V gene. DNA for the CDR3: TGTGCCAGCAGCACCGGGTTTGGGCAGTATTTT. Residues: CASSTGFGQYF.

In its sample, this clonotype was seen many times. The chain uses TRBV20-1 and TRBJ1-5; TRBD1 aligns across 7 bases. V gave up 5 bases and J gave up 7 bases; unmatched junction bases: 8. Germline V gene lookup returns CDR1 DFQATT and CDR2 SNEGSKA (reference sequence). This CDR3 region has 13 residues. This CDR3 is CSAAVDRAQPQHF. The CDR3 region has the DNA TGCAGTGCTGCCGTCGACAGGGCCCAGCCCCAGCATTTT.

This clonotype was detected many times. This chain links TRBV12-3 or TRBV12-4 with TRBJ2-2; D may match TRBD1 or TRBD2 (5 bases each). The V gene lost 5 bases and the J gene lost 0 bases, with 10 bases spanning the gap. The CDR3 extends over 15 amino acids. DNA of the CDR3: TGTGCCAGCAGTATAACGGGACCGAACACCGGGGAGCTGTTTTTT. Translation: CASSITGPNTGELFF.